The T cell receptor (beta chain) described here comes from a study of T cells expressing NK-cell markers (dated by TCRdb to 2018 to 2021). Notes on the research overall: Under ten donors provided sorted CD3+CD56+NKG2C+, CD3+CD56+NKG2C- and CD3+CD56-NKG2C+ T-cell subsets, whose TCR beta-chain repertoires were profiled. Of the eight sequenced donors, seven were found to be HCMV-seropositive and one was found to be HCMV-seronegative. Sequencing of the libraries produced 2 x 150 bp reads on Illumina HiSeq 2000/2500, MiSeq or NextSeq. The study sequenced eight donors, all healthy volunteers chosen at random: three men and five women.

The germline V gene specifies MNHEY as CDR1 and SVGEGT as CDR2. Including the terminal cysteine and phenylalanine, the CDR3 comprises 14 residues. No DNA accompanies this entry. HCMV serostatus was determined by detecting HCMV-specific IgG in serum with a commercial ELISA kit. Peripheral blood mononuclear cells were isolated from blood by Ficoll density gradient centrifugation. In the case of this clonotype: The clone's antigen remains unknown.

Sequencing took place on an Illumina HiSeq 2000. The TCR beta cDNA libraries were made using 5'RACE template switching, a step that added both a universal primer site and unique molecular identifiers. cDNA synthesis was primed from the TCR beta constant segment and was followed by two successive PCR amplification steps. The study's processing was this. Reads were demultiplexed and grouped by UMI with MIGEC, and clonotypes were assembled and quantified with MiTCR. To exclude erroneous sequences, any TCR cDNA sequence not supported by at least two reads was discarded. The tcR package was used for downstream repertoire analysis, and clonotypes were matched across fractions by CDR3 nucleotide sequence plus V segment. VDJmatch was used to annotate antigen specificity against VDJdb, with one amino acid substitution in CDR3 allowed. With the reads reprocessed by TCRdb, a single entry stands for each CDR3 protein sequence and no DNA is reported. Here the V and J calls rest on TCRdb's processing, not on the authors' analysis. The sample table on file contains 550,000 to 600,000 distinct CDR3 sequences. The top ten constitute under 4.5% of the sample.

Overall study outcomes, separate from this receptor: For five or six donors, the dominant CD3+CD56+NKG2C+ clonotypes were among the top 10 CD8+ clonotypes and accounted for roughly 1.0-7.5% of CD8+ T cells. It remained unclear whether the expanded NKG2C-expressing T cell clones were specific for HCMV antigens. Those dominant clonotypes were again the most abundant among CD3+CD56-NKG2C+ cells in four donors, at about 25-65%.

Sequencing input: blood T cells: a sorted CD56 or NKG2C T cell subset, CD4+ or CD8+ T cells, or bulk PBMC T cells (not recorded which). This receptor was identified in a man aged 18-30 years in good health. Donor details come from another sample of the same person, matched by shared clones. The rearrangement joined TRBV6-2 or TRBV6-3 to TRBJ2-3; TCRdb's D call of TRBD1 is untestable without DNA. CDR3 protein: CASSLGVGTDTQYF.